This TCR beta chain was documented in a study of T cell responses to AZD1222 COVID-19 vaccine (dated by TCRdb to the early 2020s). As for the study more broadly: A total of 230 or so trial participants underwent TCR sequencing, of whom around 200 received two doses of AZD1222 and around 26 received two doses of the MenACWY control vaccine. Trial participants were enrolled by age into 18-55, 56-69 and 70-plus year subgroups, with 148, 28 and 57 TCR-sequenced participants respectively.

The CDR3 regions of human TCRbeta chains were analyzed by immunosequencing. For the original study's pipeline: TCRs in the repertoires were compared against a reference library of SARS-CoV-2-specific TCRs that had been generated with the MIRA antigen-specificity platform. Breadth meant the fraction of unique TCRs that were SARS-CoV-2-associated, whereas depth meant the fraction of total T cells that were SARS-CoV-2-associated. Each spike-specific TCR was assigned to its reactive spike region and to a CD4 or CD8 class using the MIRA data. Log10-transformed breadth and depth values were compared by one-way ANOVA with Sidak's multiple comparisons tests. In its TCRdb copy, this immuneACCESS table keeps in-frame sequences only and misses some clones. Where compared with another copy, unresolved V genes explain less than half of these, and the others have no known cause. The V and J calls and clone size come from that table; D and trimming were worked out from the DNA. A total of about 180,000 clones appear in this sample, roughly 92% of them only once. The ten largest make up roughly 1.7% of the sample.

The sample's time point label, decoded: about 28 days (+/-7) after the second vaccine dose. AZD1222 recipients whose second dose came at about 4 weeks and those whose second dose came at about 12 weeks were combined into one group, since spike-specific TCR depth and breadth did not differ between the two schedules. The vaccinee samples were drawn from two UK trials, COV001 and COV002, one of which was a single-blind randomized controlled phase 2/3 trial testing AZD1222 (ChAdOx1 nCoV-19) in healthy adults. Trial participant PBMC samples were collected at day 0 and day 28 after the second dose for TCRbeta chain sequencing. The junction carries 5 bases between V and J, which are trimmed by 6 bases and 6 bases respectively. CDR1 and CDR2, per the germline V gene, are SNHLY and FYNNEI. The CDR3 sequence holds 11 residues, the cysteine and phenylalanine included. Only CDR3 DNA is held: 33 bases, read in frame from base 1.

General conclusions and limits of the study: Because no samples from the day 14 peak response were available, repertoires could be characterized only after the peak T cell response. Reportedly, close to half of the unique spike-specific TCRs recognized epitopes lying outside the regions that are mutated in the B.1.351 and B.1.1.7 variants. Vaccine-associated CD4 TCRs spanned the whole spike protein, with dominant responses in regions 160-218 and 743-854. Participants were mostly white British and included more females than males, and it was suggested by the authors that clonal diversity may have been underestimated. In the small 56-69-year group, the increase in depth fell short of significance, most likely because of low power. After two AZD1222 doses, spike-specific TCR breadth and depth were significantly higher than at day 0 and than in MenACWY recipients. Conclusions about previously exposed vaccinees were limited because only six or seven AZD1222 recipients were SARS-CoV-2 seropositive at baseline.

Concerning this clone itself: Which antigen it targets is not known. Nothing much larger sits one base from this clone, and base qualities are not available.

The TCR originated in an adult who received the AZD1222 COVID-19 vaccine. The sample consisted of peripheral blood, taken 28 days after the second AZD1222 dose. The rearrangement joined TRBV2 to TRBJ2-2, with a weak D call of TRBD2 (5 bases match). For the CDR3, the sequence is CASRRAGELFF. The DNA sequence follows: TGTGCCAGCAGGCGGGCCGGGGAGCTGTTTTTT.